The rows below give T cell receptor beta chains drawn from one sample of a study of T cells in localized non-small cell lung cancer. Only in-frame clones appear in the TCRdb table, and some are missing; sequencing was by immunoSEQ multiplex PCR. The table lists 55,000 to 75,000 clones, about 86% of them singletons. The input for sequencing was peripheral blood, taken before any cancer treatment. The receptors stem from a male donor older than 55 with stage III squamous cell lung carcinoma. The CDR3 runs from the conserved cysteine through the conserved F or W. Fields, in order: V gene, clone size, J gene, D gene, CDR3 protein, CDR3 DNA. D genes are given only for firm matches. Only part of the rows carry a size: once, few, many, or a class if the clone is expanded.

V gene: TRBV19
clone size: -
J gene: TRBJ1-2
D gene: -
CDR3 protein: CASSVQYWDYGYTF
CDR3 DNA: TGTGCCAGTAGTGTACAGTACTGGGACTATGGCTACACCTTC

V gene: TRBV4-3
clone size: -
J gene: TRBJ1-1
D gene: -
CDR3 protein: CASSQVARGTEAFF
CDR3 DNA: TGCGCCAGCAGCCAAGTCGCGCGGGGGACTGAAGCTTTCTTT

V gene: TRBV28
clone size: -
J gene: TRBJ2-2
D gene: TRBD1
CDR3 protein: CASSPPGQGRTGELFF
CDR3 DNA: TGTGCCAGCAGTCCACCGGGACAGGGGCGAACCGGGGAGCTGTTTTTT

V gene: TRBV28
clone size: -
J gene: TRBJ1-1
D gene: -
CDR3 protein: CASSLTLTGNTEAFF
CDR3 DNA: TGTGCCAGCAGCCTTACCCTGACAGGGAACACTGAAGCTTTCTTT

V gene: TRBV5-4
clone size: few
J gene: TRBJ2-2
D gene: TRBD2
CDR3 protein: CASSPTSGVAGELFF
CDR3 DNA: TGCGCCAGCAGCCCCACTAGCGGGGTCGCCGGGGAGCTGTTTTTT

V gene: TRBV11-2
clone size: -
J gene: TRBJ2-2
D gene: -
CDR3 protein: CASSHSGELFF
CDR3 DNA: TGTGCCAGCAGTCATAGTGGGGAGCTGTTTTTT

V gene: TRBV10-2
clone size: -
J gene: TRBJ2-4
D gene: -
CDR3 protein: CASSADAKNIQYF
CDR3 DNA: TGCGCCAGCAGCGCAGATGCCAAAAACATTCAGTACTTC

V gene: TRBV4-2
clone size: -
J gene: TRBJ1-5
D gene: TRBD1
CDR3 protein: CASRRDRDSNQPQHF
CDR3 DNA: TGTGCCAGCAGACGGGACAGAGATAGCAATCAGCCCCAGCATTTT

V gene: TRBV5-6
clone size: -
J gene: TRBJ2-7
D gene: TRBD1
CDR3 protein: CASSRARNRGLDEQYF
CDR3 DNA: TGTGCCAGCAGTCGAGCAAGGAACAGGGGGCTGGACGAGCAGTACTTC

V gene: TRBV5-1
clone size: -
J gene: TRBJ2-3
D gene: TRBD2
CDR3 protein: CASSKKRGESTDTQYF
CDR3 DNA: TGCGCCAGCAGCAAAAAGCGGGGGGAAAGCACAGATACGCAGTATTTT

V gene: TRBV11-3
clone size: -
J gene: TRBJ1-1
D gene: -
CDR3 protein: CASSSTGMAFF
CDR3 DNA: TGTGCCAGCAGCAGTACAGGGATGGCTTTCTTT

V gene: TRBV28
clone size: -
J gene: TRBJ1-1
D gene: -
CDR3 protein: CASSLTQVNTEAFF
CDR3 DNA: TGTGCCAGCAGTTTAACCCAAGTCAACACTGAAGCTTTCTTT

V gene: TRBV7-9
clone size: -
J gene: TRBJ2-5
D gene: -
CDR3 protein: CASSLDQETQYF
CDR3 DNA: TGTGCCAGCAGCTTAGATCAAGAGACCCAGTACTTC

V gene: TRBV11-2
clone size: -
J gene: TRBJ2-2
D gene: -
CDR3 protein: CASSFPGELFF
CDR3 DNA: TGTGCCAGCAGCTTCCCCGGGGAGCTGTTTTTT

V gene: TRBV6-1
clone size: -
J gene: TRBJ2-3
D gene: -
CDR3 protein: CASSENPRRAPTDTQYF
CDR3 DNA: TGTGCCAGCAGTGAAAACCCCCGCAGGGCCCCCACAGATACGCAGTATTTT

V gene: TRBV30
clone size: -
J gene: TRBJ2-7
D gene: TRBD1
CDR3 protein: CAWSVTGGGEQYF
CDR3 DNA: TGTGCCTGGAGCGTTACAGGGGGCGGCGAGCAGTACTTC

V gene: TRBV12-5
clone size: -
J gene: TRBJ2-1
D gene: TRBD1
CDR3 protein: CASGLVNWDRHNEQFF
CDR3 DNA: TGTGCTAGTGGTTTGGTAAATTGGGACAGGCACAATGAGCAGTTCTTC

V gene: TRBV6-1
clone size: -
J gene: TRBJ2-1
D gene: -
CDR3 protein: CASSALGGPSYNEQFF
CDR3 DNA: TGTGCCAGCAGTGCCCTGGGGGGCCCCTCCTACAATGAGCAGTTCTTC

V gene: TRBV19
clone size: -
J gene: TRBJ2-3
D gene: TRBD2
CDR3 protein: CASSPLAGGSDTQYF
CDR3 DNA: TGTGCCAGTAGTCCTCTAGCCGGGGGGTCGGATACGCAGTATTTT

V gene: TRBV6-5
clone size: -
J gene: TRBJ1-1
D gene: TRBD1
CDR3 protein: CASMGTGGTEAFF
CDR3 DNA: TGTGCCAGCATGGGAACAGGGGGCACTGAAGCTTTCTTT

V gene: TRBV6-4
clone size: -
J gene: TRBJ2-3
D gene: -
CDR3 protein: CARRRDPSVKSTDTQYF
CDR3 DNA: TGTGCCAGGAGGAGGGACCCTAGCGTTAAAAGCACAGATACGCAGTATTTT

V gene: TRBV16
clone size: once
J gene: TRBJ2-7
D gene: -
CDR3 protein: CASSQSRVGDEQYF
CDR3 DNA: TGTGCCAGCAGCCAATCTAGGGTTGGGGACGAGCAGTACTTC

V gene: TRBV29-1
clone size: -
J gene: TRBJ1-5
D gene: TRBD1
CDR3 protein: CSAQTGGGGQPQHF
CDR3 DNA: TGCAGCGCGCAGACAGGGGGCGGAGGTCAGCCCCAGCATTTT

V gene: TRBV2
clone size: few
J gene: TRBJ1-6
D gene: -
CDR3 protein: CASSENNSPLHF
CDR3 DNA: TGTGCCAGCAGTGAAAACAATTCACCCCTCCACTTT